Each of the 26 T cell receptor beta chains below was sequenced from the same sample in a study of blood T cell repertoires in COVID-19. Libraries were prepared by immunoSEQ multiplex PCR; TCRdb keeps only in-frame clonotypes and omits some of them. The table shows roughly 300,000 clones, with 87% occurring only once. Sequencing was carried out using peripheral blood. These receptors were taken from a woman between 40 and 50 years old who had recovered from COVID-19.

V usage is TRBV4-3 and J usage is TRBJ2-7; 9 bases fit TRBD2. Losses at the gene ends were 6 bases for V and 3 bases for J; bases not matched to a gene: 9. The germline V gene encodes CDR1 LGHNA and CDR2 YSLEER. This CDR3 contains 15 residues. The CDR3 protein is CASSRSGGDGYEQYF. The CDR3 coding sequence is TGCGCCAGCAGTCGTAGCGGGGGCGATGGCTACGAGCAGTACTTC.

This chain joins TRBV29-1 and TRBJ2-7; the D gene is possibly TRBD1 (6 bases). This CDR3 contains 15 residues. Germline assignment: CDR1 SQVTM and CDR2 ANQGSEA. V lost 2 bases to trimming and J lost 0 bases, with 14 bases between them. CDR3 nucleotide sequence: TGCAGCGTTGAATGGTGGGTAGGGGGCTCCTACGAGCAGTACTTC. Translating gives CSVEWWVGGSYEQYF.

The CDR3 DNA is TGTGCCAGCAGAAACCCGAAGGGAGGTGAAAAACTGTTTTTT. It encodes CASRNPKGGEKLFF. The chain carries TRBV2 and TRBJ1-4; D call uncertain. This CDR3 contains 14 residues. Germline V lookup: CDR1 SNHLY, CDR2 FYNNEI. Trimming removed 6 bases from V and 7 bases from J, with 15 bases in between.

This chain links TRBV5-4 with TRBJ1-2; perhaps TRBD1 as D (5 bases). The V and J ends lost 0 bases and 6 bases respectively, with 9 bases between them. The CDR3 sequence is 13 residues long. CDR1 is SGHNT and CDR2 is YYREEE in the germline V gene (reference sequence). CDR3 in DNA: TGTGCCAGCAGCTTGGCCGGGGGGGATGGCTACACCTTC. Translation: CASSLAGGDGYTF.

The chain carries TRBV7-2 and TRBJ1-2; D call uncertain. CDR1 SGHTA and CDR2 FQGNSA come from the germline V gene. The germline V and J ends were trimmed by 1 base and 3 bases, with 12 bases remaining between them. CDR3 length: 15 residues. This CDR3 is CASSLGYGGYYGYTF. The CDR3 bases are TGTGCCAGCAGCTTAGGCTACGGCGGATACTATGGCTACACCTTC.

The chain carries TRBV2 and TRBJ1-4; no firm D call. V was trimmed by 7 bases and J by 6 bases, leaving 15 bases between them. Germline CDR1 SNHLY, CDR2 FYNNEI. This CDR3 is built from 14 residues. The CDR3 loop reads CASTAEAGYEKLFF. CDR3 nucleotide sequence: TGTGCCAGCACCGCAGAGGCTGGCTATGAAAAACTGTTTTTT.

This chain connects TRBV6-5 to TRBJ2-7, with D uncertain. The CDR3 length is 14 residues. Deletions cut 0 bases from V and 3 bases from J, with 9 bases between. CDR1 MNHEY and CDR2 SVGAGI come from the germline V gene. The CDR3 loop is CASSYSELIYEQYF. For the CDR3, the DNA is TGTGCCAGCAGTTACTCGGAGCTTATCTACGAGCAGTACTTC.

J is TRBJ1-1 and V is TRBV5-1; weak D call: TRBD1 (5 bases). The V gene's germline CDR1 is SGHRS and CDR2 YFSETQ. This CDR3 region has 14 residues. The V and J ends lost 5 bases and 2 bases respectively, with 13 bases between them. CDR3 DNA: TGCGCCAGCAGGCCGAGGGGAGGTAACACTGAAGCTTTCTTT. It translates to CASRPRGGNTEAFF. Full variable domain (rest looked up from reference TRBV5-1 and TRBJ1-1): KAGVTQTPRYLIKTRGQQVTLSCSPISGHRSVSWYQQTPGQGLQFLFEYFSETQRNKGNFPGRFSGRQFSNSRSEMNVSTLELGDSALYLCASRPRGGNTEAFFGQGTRLTVV.

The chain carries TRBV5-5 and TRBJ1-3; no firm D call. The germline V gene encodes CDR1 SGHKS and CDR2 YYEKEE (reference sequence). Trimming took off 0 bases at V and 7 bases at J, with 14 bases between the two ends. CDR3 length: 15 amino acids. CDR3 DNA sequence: TGTGCCAGCAGCTTGGGTGGGCAGGCCTGGAACACCATATATTTT. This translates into CASSLGGQAWNTIYF.

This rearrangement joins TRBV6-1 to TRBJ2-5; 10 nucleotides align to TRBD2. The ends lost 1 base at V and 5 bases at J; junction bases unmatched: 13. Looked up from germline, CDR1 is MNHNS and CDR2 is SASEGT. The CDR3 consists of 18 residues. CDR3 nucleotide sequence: TGTGCCAGCAGTGAAGAAGGACTAGCGGTGGACCTCCGCGAGACCCAGTACTTC. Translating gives CASSEEGLAVDLRETQYF.

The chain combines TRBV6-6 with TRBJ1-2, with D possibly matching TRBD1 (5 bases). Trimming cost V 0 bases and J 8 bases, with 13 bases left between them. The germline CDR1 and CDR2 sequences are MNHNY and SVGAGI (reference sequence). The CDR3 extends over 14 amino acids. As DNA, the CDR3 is TGTGCCAGCAGTTACTCCGGGGGATCCGGGGGCTACACCTTC. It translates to CASSYSGGSGGYTF.

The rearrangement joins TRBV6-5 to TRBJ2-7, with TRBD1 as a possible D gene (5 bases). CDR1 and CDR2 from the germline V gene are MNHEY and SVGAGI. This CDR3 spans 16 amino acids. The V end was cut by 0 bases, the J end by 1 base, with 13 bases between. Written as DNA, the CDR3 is TGTGCCAGCAGTTACTCGATGGTAGGGGTGTCCTACGAGCAGTACTTC. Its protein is CASSYSMVGVSYEQYF.

Here the CDR3 reads CASSQGRDRGRGYTF. In DNA, the CDR3 is TGTGCCAGCAGCCAAGGCAGGGACAGGGGGCGAGGCTACACCTTC. The chain couples TRBV3-1 (or the pseudogene TRBV3-2) to TRBJ1-2; 12 bases align to TRBD1. Trimming took 1 base from V and 8 from J; bases not matched to a gene: 5. CDR1 LGHDT and CDR2 YNNKEL come from the germline V gene (reference sequence). The CDR3 loop spans 15 amino acids.

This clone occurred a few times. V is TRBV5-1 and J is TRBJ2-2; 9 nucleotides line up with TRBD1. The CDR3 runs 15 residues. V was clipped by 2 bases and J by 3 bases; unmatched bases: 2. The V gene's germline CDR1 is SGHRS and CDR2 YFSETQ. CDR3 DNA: TGCGCCAGCAGCTTCGGGACAGGGCACACCGGGGAGCTGTTTTTT. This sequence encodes CASSFGTGHTGELFF.

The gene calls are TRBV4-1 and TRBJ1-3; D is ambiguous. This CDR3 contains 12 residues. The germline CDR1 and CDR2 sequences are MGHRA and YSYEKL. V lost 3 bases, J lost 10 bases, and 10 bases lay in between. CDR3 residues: CASSQIRGTIYF. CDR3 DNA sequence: TGCGCCAGCAGCCAGATACGGGGAACCATATATTTT.

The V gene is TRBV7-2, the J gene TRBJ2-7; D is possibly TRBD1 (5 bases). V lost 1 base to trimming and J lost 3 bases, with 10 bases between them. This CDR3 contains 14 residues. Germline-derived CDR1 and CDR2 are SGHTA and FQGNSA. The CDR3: CASSLDSRVYEQYF. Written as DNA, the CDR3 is TGTGCCAGCAGCTTAGATTCCAGGGTCTACGAGCAGTACTTC.

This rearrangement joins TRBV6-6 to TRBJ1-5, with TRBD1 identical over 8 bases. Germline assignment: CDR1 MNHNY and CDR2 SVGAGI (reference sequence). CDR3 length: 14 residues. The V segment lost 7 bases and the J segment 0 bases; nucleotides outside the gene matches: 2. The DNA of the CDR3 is TGTGCCAGCATCACAGGGGGTAGCAATCAGCCCCAGCATTTT. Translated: CASITGGSNQPQHF.

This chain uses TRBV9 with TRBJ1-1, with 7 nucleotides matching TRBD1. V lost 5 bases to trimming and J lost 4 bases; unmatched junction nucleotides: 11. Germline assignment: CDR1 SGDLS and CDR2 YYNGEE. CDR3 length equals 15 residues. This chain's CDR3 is CASSASGTEGTEAFF. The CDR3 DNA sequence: TGTGCCAGCAGTGCATCCGGGACAGAAGGCACTGAAGCTTTCTTT.

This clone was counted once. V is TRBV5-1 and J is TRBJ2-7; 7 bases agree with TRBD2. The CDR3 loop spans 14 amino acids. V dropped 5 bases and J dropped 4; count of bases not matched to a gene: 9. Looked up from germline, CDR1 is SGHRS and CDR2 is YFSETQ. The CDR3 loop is CASSSRLAGYEQYF. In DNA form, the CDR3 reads TGCGCCAGCAGTTCTAGACTAGCAGGATACGAGCAGTACTTC.

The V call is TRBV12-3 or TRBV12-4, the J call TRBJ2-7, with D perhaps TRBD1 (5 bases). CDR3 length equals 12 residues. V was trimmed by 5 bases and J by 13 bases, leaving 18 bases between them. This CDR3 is CASSLRLDTRYF. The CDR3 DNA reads TGTGCCAGCAGTCTTCGATTGGACACGCGCTACTTC.

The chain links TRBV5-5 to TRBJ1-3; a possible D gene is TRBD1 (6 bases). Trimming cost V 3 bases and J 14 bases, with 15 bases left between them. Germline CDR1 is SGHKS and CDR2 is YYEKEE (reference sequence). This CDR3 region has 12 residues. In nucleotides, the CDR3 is TGTGCCAGCAGCTCGCCGGGACACTGGGTATATTTT. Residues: CASSSPGHWVYF.

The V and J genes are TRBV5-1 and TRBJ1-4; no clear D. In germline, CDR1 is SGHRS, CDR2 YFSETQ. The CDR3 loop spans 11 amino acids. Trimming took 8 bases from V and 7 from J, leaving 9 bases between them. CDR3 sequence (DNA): TGCGCCAGTGGAGGGCCTGAAAAACTGTTTTTT. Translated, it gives CASGGPEKLFF.

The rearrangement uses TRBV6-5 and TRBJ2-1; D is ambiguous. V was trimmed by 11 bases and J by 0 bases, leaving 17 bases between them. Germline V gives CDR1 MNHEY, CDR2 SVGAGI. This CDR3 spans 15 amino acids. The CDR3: CACSRGSSSYNEQFF. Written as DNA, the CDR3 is TGTGCCTGCTCCCGAGGATCGAGCTCCTACAATGAGCAGTTCTTC.

The CDR3, as DNA: TGTGCCAGCAGCTTAGACTCCGGAGGCTATGGCTACACCTTC. Protein sequence: CASSLDSGGYGYTF. This sequence joins TRBV11-3 and TRBJ1-2; D uncertain. This CDR3 is 14 amino acids long. The V gene lost 0 bases and the J gene lost 4 bases, with 9 bases spanning the gap. CDR1 is SGHNT, CDR2 YENEEA, per germline.

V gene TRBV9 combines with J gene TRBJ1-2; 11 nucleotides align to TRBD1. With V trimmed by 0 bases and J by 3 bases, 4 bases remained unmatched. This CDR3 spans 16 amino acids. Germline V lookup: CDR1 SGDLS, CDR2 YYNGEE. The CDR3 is CASSVGDRGADYGYTF. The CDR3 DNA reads TGTGCCAGCAGCGTAGGGGACAGGGGGGCGGACTATGGCTACACCTTC.

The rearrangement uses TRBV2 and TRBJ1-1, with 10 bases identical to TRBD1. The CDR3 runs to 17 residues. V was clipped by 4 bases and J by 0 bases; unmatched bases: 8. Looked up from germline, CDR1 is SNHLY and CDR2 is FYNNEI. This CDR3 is CASSGDRGNTMNTEAFF. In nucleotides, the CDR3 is TGTGCCAGCAGTGGGGACAGGGGCAATACAATGAACACTGAAGCTTTCTTT.